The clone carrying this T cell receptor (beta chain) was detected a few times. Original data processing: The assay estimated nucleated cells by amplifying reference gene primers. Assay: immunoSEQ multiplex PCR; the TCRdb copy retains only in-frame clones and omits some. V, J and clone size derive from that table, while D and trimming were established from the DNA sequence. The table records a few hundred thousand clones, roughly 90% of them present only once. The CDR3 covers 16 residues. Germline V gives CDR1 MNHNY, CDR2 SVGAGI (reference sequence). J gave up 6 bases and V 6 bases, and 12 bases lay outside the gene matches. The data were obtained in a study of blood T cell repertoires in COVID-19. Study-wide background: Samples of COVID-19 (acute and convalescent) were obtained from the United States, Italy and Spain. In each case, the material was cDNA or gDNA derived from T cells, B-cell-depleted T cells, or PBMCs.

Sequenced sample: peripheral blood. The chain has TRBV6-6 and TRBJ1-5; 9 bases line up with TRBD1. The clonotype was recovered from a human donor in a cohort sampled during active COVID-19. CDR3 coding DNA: TGTGCCAGCAGCTCCTTGGTAGGACAGGGGAGTCAGCCCCAGCATTTT. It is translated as CASSSLVGQGSQPQHF.